Listed below are T cell receptor beta chains from one sample, sequenced in a study of neurological immune-mediated disorders. Each CDR3 protein gets one entry after TCRdb re-called the 5' RACE reads with MiXCR. The sample records about 80,000 distinct CDR3 sequences, 5.8% being singletons. The sequenced sample consisted of PBMCs. These receptors originate from a woman between 55 and 75 years old with multiple sclerosis. Each CDR3 is given with its conserved first and last residue. The D gene is left open where the match is weak. Clone size appears in some rows only: once, few, many, or a class for an expanded clone.

>many|TRBV4-2|TRBJ2-1|TRBD2
CASSQGRGAGNEQFF
TGTGCCAGCAGCCAAGGGCGGGGGGCCGGCAATGAGCAGTTCTTC
>many|TRBV12-3/TRBV12-4|TRBJ2-7|-
CASTQESYEQYF
TGTGCCAGCACCCAGGAATCCTACGAGCAGTACTTC
>many|TRBV5-1|TRBJ1-1|-
CASSWGNTEAFF
TGCGCCAGCAGCTGGGGGAACACTGAAGCTTTCTTT
>many|TRBV5-1|TRBJ2-7|-
CANNPGGTSYEQYF
TGCGCCAATAACCCAGGCGGGACCTCCTACGAGCAGTACTTC
>many|TRBV5-1|TRBJ2-2|-
CASSFPGQNTGELFF
TGCGCCAGCAGCTTCCCGGGCCAGAACACCGGGGAGCTGTTTTTT
>many|TRBV4-2|TRBJ2-1|-
CASSQDQGLRSQFF
TGTGCCAGCAGCCAAGATCAGGGACTGAGGAGCCAGTTCTTC
>few|TRBV19|TRBJ2-7|-
CASSDPGPYEQYF
TGTGCCAGTAGTGATCCAGGGCCCTACGAGCAGTACTTC
>many|TRBV5-1|TRBJ1-5|TRBD1
CASSLDGTGNQPQHF
TGCGCCAGCAGCTTGGATGGGACAGGGAATCAGCCCCAGCATTTT
>few|TRBV7-7|TRBJ2-1|TRBD2
CASSPQISGGAHEQFF
TGTGCCAGCAGCCCCCAGATTAGCGGGGGGGCGCATGAGCAGTTCTTC
>many|TRBV5-1|TRBJ2-6|TRBD1
CASSLLRQGGSGANVLTF
TGCGCCAGCAGCTTGTTGAGACAGGGGGGATCTGGGGCCAACGTCCTGACTTTC
>many|TRBV10-3|TRBJ1-5|-
CAISESGLTGNQPQHF
TGTGCCATCAGTGAGTCTGGACTGACGGGCAATCAGCCCCAGCATTTT
>few|TRBV6-1|TRBJ1-2|-
CASSGGDGYTF
TGTGCCAGCAGTGGTGGGGATGGCTACACCTTC
>many|TRBV6-1|TRBJ1-4|TRBD1
CASSVWTGEEKLFF
TGTGCCAGCAGTGTATGGACAGGGGAAGAAAAACTGTTTTTT
>many|TRBV5-5|TRBJ1-1|-
CASSLSGSLGSTEAFF
TGTGCCAGCAGCTTGTCGGGCAGCCTCGGGTCCACTGAAGCTTTCTTT
>many|TRBV5-1|TRBJ1-1|-
CASSLMITEGTEAFF
TGCGCCAGCAGCTTAATGATCACCGAGGGGACTGAAGCTTTCTTT
>many|TRBV5-6|TRBJ1-6|TRBD1
CASSDRDRGNSPLHF
TGTGCCAGCAGCGACCGGGACAGGGGTAATTCACCCCTCCACTTT
>-|TRBV7-7|TRBJ2-3|TRBD2
CASSLRGGLDTQYF
TGTGCTAGCAGCTTGCGGGGGGGCCTTGATACGCAGTATTTT
>many|TRBV12-3/TRBV12-4|TRBJ1-5|-
CASSFDGEGGQPQHF
TGTGCCAGCAGTTTCGACGGGGAGGGCGGTCAGCCCCAGCATTTT
>many|TRBV7-6|TRBJ2-3|TRBD2
CASSLGTSGTDTQYF
TGTGCCAGCAGCTTGGGGACTAGCGGTACAGATACGCAGTATTTT
>many|TRBV6-6|TRBJ2-1|TRBD2
CASSYEGLAEQFF
TGTGCCAGCAGTTACGAGGGACTAGCGGAGCAGTTCTTC
>many|TRBV10-3|TRBJ1-4|-
CAISTGVTEKLFF
TGTGCCATCAGTACAGGAGTTACTGAAAAACTGTTTTTT
>many|TRBV2|TRBJ2-5|TRBD1
CASSPDRGRETQYF
TGTGCCAGCAGTCCCGACAGGGGCCGGGAGACCCAGTACTTC
>many|TRBV27|TRBJ1-6|-
CASSFSTYSPLHF
TGTGCCAGCAGTTTTAGTACTTATTCACCCCTCCACTTT
>many|TRBV7-2|TRBJ2-5|-
CASSLAGAGIQETQYF
TGTGCCAGCAGCTTAGCGGGGGCAGGGATCCAGGAGACCCAGTACTTC
>many|TRBV12-3/TRBV12-4|TRBJ1-1|-
CASSLRVGGGGTEAFF
TGTGCCAGCAGTTTACGCGTGGGGGGCGGTGGTACTGAAGCTTTCTTT
>many|TRBV12-3/TRBV12-4|TRBJ1-2|-
CASSLTRTGYTF
TGTGCCAGCAGCTTGACAAGGACTGGCTACACCTTC
>many|TRBV3-1|TRBJ1-2|-
CASSQAGGYTF
TGTGCCAGCAGCCAAGCGGGTGGCTACACCTTC
>many|TRBV18|TRBJ1-1|TRBD1
CASSRDPGGTEAFF
TGTGCCAGCTCACGCGACCCAGGGGGCACTGAAGCTTTCTTT
>many|TRBV20-1|TRBJ2-7|TRBD1
CSAARDRGYEQYF
TGCAGTGCCGCCCGGGACAGGGGTTACGAGCAGTACTTC
>many|TRBV5-6|TRBJ1-6|TRBD1
CASTRRWDRGSPLHF
TGTGCCAGCACCCGTCGGTGGGACAGGGGTTCACCCCTCCACTTT
>many|TRBV6-6|TRBJ1-3|TRBD1
CASSPGTGAVGNTIYF
TGTGCCAGCAGTCCCGGGACAGGGGCGGTTGGAAACACCATATATTTT
>many|TRBV12-3/TRBV12-4|TRBJ1-5|TRBD1
CASSHTGGGNQPQHF
TGTGCCAGCAGTCACACAGGGGGCGGCAATCAGCCCCAGCATTTT
>many|TRBV20-1|TRBJ2-1|-
CSARAALYNEQFF
TGCAGTGCTAGGGCAGCTCTCTACAATGAGCAGTTCTTC
>many|TRBV20-1|TRBJ2-5|-
CSASRGGHLQETQYF
TGCAGTGCTAGCCGTGGGGGCCACCTACAAGAGACCCAGTACTTC
>-|TRBV4-1|TRBJ1-2|-
CASSARNTANYGYTF
TGCGCCAGCAGCGCAAGAAACACCGCTAACTATGGCTACACCTTC
>many|TRBV5-1|TRBJ2-1|-
CASSLGGLGWNEQFF
TGCGCCAGCAGCTTGGGGGGCTTAGGGTGGAATGAACAGTTCTTC
>few|TRBV6-1|TRBJ1-5|-
CASSAGRQFSNQPQHF
TGTGCCAGCAGTGCTGGGCGACAGTTTAGCAATCAGCCCCAGCATTTT
>many|TRBV4-1|TRBJ2-7|TRBD1
CASSQEPGQFYEQYF
TGCGCCAGCAGCCAAGAACCGGGACAGTTCTACGAGCAGTACTTC
>-|TRBV5-4|TRBJ2-7|-
CASSSREAPYYEQYF
TGTGCCAGCAGCTCCAGGGAGGCCCCCTACTACGAGCAGTACTTC
>many|TRBV12-3/TRBV12-4|TRBJ2-2|TRBD2
CASSSNPGLAGGPVTGELFF
TGTGCCAGCAGCTCCAATCCGGGACTAGCGGGGGGGCCAGTCACCGGGGAGCTGTTTTTT
>many|TRBV5-1|TRBJ2-1|-
CASSTGYPTSYNEQFF
TGCGCCAGCAGCACAGGGTATCCAACCTCCTACAATGAGCAGTTCTTC
>many|TRBV4-1|TRBJ2-4|-
CASSQGVVAKNIQYF
TGCGCCAGCAGCCAAGGGGTTGTCGCCAAAAACATTCAGTACTTC
>many|TRBV20-1|TRBJ2-3|-
CSAPRAPDTQYF
TGCAGTGCTCCCCGGGCCCCAGATACGCAGTATTTT
>many|TRBV7-9|TRBJ2-4|TRBD1
CASTGGAKNIQYF
TGTGCCAGCACAGGGGGCGCCAAAAACATTCAGTACTTC
>few|TRBV6-5|TRBJ2-3|-
CASSSDLNTQYF
TGTGCCAGCAGTTCCGACTTAAATACGCAGTATTTT
>many|TRBV7-9|TRBJ2-4|TRBD1
CASSFTGGAPGNIQYF
TGTGCCAGCAGCTTTACAGGGGGCGCTCCCGGAAACATTCAGTACTTC
>many|TRBV20-1|TRBJ2-5|-
CSARMSGGSGTQYF
TGCAGTGCTAGGATGTCGGGGGGCAGCGGGACCCAGTACTTC
>many|TRBV20-1|TRBJ2-7|-
CSASDIREQYF
TGCAGTGCCAGTGATATACGAGAGCAGTACTTC
>many|TRBV5-1|TRBJ2-5|TRBD2
CASKTSGGASETQYF
TGCGCCAGCAAGACTAGCGGGGGGGCCTCAGAGACCCAGTACTTC
>many|TRBV5-1|TRBJ2-1|-
CASSADSSYNEQFF
TGCGCCAGCAGCGCGGACAGCTCCTACAATGAGCAGTTCTTC
>many|TRBV2|TRBJ1-1|TRBD1
CASTTGTGGDTEAFF
TGTGCCAGCACCACCGGGACAGGGGGCGACACTGAAGCTTTCTTT
>many|TRBV7-2|TRBJ2-3|TRBD1
CASSYQGAYTDTQYF
TGTGCCAGCAGTTATCAGGGGGCCTACACAGATACGCAGTATTTT
>many|TRBV20-1|TRBJ1-1|-
CSATRTEAFF
TGCAGTGCCACACGAACTGAAGCTTTCTTT
>many|TRBV12-3/TRBV12-4|TRBJ1-2|-
CASSPPLGDYTF
TGTGCCAGCAGCCCCCCCCTAGGGGACTACACCTTC
>many|TRBV5-1|TRBJ2-7|TRBD1
CASTDRGLLYEQYF
TGCGCCAGTACGGACAGGGGGCTTCTCTACGAGCAGTACTTC
>-|TRBV2|TRBJ1-5|-
CASTLGRANQPQHF
TGTGCCAGCACCCTGGGCAGGGCAAATCAGCCCCAGCATTTT
>many|TRBV5-1|TRBJ2-3|-
CASSVESGADTQYF
TGCGCCAGCAGCGTGGAGTCGGGGGCAGATACGCAGTATTTT
>many|TRBV7-2|TRBJ2-1|-
CASSLAGASNEQFF
TGTGCCAGCAGCTTAGCGGGAGCAAGCAATGAGCAGTTCTTC